A single sample gave rise to the 28 T cell receptor beta chains below, sequenced in a study of blood T cell repertoires in COVID-19. Method: immunoSEQ multiplex PCR; TCRdb's copy keeps in-frame clones and lacks some. The table has some 200,000 clones, 87% seen once. The sample taken for sequencing was PBMCs or T cells enriched from blood (not recorded which). These receptors were collected from a woman aged 25 to 39 who had recovered from COVID-19.

V gene TRBV24-1 combines with J gene TRBJ1-5; D unclear. Trimming cost V 2 bases and J 2 bases, with 21 bases left between them. Germline V CDR1 and CDR2: KGHDR, SFDVKD. The CDR3 is 19 amino acids. The CDR3 sequence is CATSDSGPYTTGGNQPQHF. The CDR3 coding sequence is TGTGCCACCAGTGATTCCGGACCTTATACGACCGGGGGCAATCAGCCCCAGCATTTT.

This sequence joins TRBV6-5 and TRBJ2-4; D is perhaps TRBD2 (6 bases). In germline, CDR1 is MNHEY, CDR2 SVGAGI. Trimming shortened V by 2 bases and J by 0 bases, and 11 bases separated the two germline ends. The length of the CDR3 is 16 residues. The CDR3: CASSYVGGEAKNIQYF. In DNA, the CDR3 is TGTGCCAGCAGTTACGTCGGGGGAGAAGCCAAAAACATTCAGTACTTC.

The chain is built from TRBV6-5 and TRBJ2-3, with 8 bases lining up with TRBD2. With V trimmed by 3 bases and J by 5 bases, 10 bases remained unmatched. The CDR3 is made up of 16 amino acids. Germline CDR1 is MNHEY and CDR2 is SVGAGI. CDR3: CASSYYGGGRGDTQYF. CDR3 nucleotide sequence: TGTGCCAGCAGTTATTACGGCGGGGGGCGGGGAGATACGCAGTATTTT.

The chain employs TRBV5-1 and TRBJ1-4, with 8 bases matching TRBD1. The CDR3 has 14 residues. Germline CDR1 and CDR2: SGHRS and YFSETQ. Germline trimming cut 4 bases from V and 8 bases from J; bases unmatched to any gene: 7. This CDR3 is CASSLGQGGEKLFF. The CDR3 DNA sequence: TGCGCCAGCAGCCTAGGACAGGGAGGGGAAAAACTGTTTTTT. Together with reference TRBV5-1 and TRBJ1-4, the CDR3 gives the full variable domain: KAGVTQTPRYLIKTRGQQVTLSCSPISGHRSVSWYQQTPGQGLQFLFEYFSETQRNKGNFPGRFSGRQFSNSRSEMNVSTLELGDSALYLCASSLGQGGEKLFFGSGTQLSVL.

The V call is TRBV7-8, the J call TRBJ2-3, with 9 bases that match TRBD2. This CDR3 is built from 16 residues. The J segment lost 3 bases and the V segment lost 4 bases, leaving 8 bases of the junction unmatched. From germline, CDR1 is SGHVS and CDR2 FQNEAQ. CDR3 DNA: TGTGCCAGCAGCTCGCCGGCAAGCGGGGGGACAGATACGCAGTATTTT. As protein: CASSSPASGGTDTQYF.

The CDR3 sequence: CASSEAGQENYGYTF. The CDR3 nucleotides are TGTGCCAGCAGTGAAGCCGGACAGGAGAACTATGGCTACACCTTC. The chain is built from TRBV2 and TRBJ1-2, with 7 nucleotides matching TRBD1. CDR1 is SNHLY and CDR2 is FYNNEI in the germline V gene. The CDR3 runs 15 residues. With V trimmed by 0 bases and J by 2 bases, 3 bases remained unmatched. Looking up the rest from reference TRBV2 and TRBJ1-2 gives the full variable domain: EPEVTQTPSHQVTQMGQEVILRCVPISNHLYFYWYRQILGQKVEFLVSFYNNEISEKSEIFDDQFSVERPDGSNFTLKIRSTKLEDSAMYFCASSEAGQENYGYTFGSGTRLTVV.

The CDR3 DNA is TGTGCCAGCAGCTTGTTGGGCGGGGGCACAGATACGCAGTATTTT. Translating gives CASSLLGGGTDTQYF. The chain combines TRBV5-4 with TRBJ2-3; the D gene is possibly TRBD2 (6 bases). Germline V gene lookup returns CDR1 SGHNT and CDR2 YYREEE (reference sequence). This CDR3 contains 15 residues. V was cut by 1 base and J by 1 base, with 10 bases left in between.

The rearrangement joins TRBV12-3 or TRBV12-4 to TRBJ1-2; the match to TRBD1 covers 7 bases. The trim removed 6 bases at V and 8 bases at J, leaving 9 bases unmatched. The CDR3 consists of 13 residues. The DNA for the CDR3 is TGTGCCAGCAGGTACGACAGGGTCGGCGGCTACACCTTC. This codes for CASRYDRVGGYTF.

This clone was picked up one time. The chain has TRBV19 and TRBJ1-1; TRBD1 agrees at 11 bases. CDR1 and CDR2 from the germline V gene are LNHDA and SQIVND (reference sequence). The CDR3 loop spans 17 amino acids. The V and J ends lost 3 bases and 2 bases, in that order; junction bases with no gene match: 8. CDR3 region: CASSIRGTGGPNTEAFF. Here the CDR3 DNA reads TGTGCCAGTAGTATTCGTGGGACAGGGGGACCTAACACTGAAGCTTTCTTT. Using reference TRBV19 and TRBJ1-1 for the parts outside the CDR3, the full variable domain is DGGITQSPKYLFRKEGQNVTLSCEQNLNHDAMYWYRQDPGQGLRLIYYSQIVNDFQKGDIAEGYSVSREKKESFPLTVTSAQKNPTAFYLCASSIRGTGGPNTEAFFGQGTRLTVV.

J is TRBJ2-2 and V is TRBV4-2; the D is unclear. The CDR3 is 14 residues long. V lost 4 bases, J lost 0 bases, and 6 bases lay in between. Germline V lookup: CDR1 LGHNA, CDR2 YNFKEQ. CDR3 residues: CASSLGANTGELFF. In DNA, the CDR3 is TGTGCCAGCAGCCTAGGAGCGAACACCGGGGAGCTGTTTTTT.

V and J are TRBV19 and TRBJ2-4; tentatively, D is TRBD1 (6 bases). The CDR3 consists of 15 residues. Germline-derived CDR1 and CDR2 are LNHDA and SQIVND (reference sequence). Trimming shortened V by 4 bases and J by 4 bases, and 14 bases separated the two germline ends. CDR3 in DNA: TGTGCCAGTAGTAACCTAGGACAGCCAAAAAACATTCAGTACTTC. As protein: CASSNLGQPKNIQYF. Looking up the rest from reference TRBV19 and TRBJ2-4 gives the full variable domain: DGGITQSPKYLFRKEGQNVTLSCEQNLNHDAMYWYRQDPGQGLRLIYYSQIVNDFQKGDIAEGYSVSREKKESFPLTVTSAQKNPTAFYLCASSNLGQPKNIQYFGAGTRLSVL.

The CDR3 spells CASSQPTSGSYEQYF. As DNA, the CDR3 is TGCGCCAGCAGCCAACCGACTAGCGGCTCCTACGAGCAGTACTTC. This sequence joins TRBV5-1 and TRBJ2-7, with 9 nucleotides matching TRBD2. The V gene's germline CDR1 is SGHRS and CDR2 YFSETQ. This CDR3 spans 15 amino acids. With V trimmed by 4 bases and J by 0 bases, 5 bases remained unmatched.

The rearrangement links TRBV6-6 to TRBJ2-3; 8 positions agree with TRBD2. Per germline, CDR1 MNHNY and CDR2 SVGAGI (reference sequence). With 5 bases clipped from V and 2 bases from J, the junction kept 6 bases outside the gene matches. The CDR3 has 15 amino acids. Here the CDR3 reads CASSGWRGVTDTQYF. Written as DNA, the CDR3 is TGTGCCAGCAGTGGCTGGCGGGGGGTCACAGATACGCAGTATTTT.

Of note for this clone: Other nucleotide sequences from this sample produce the same CDR3. The chain joins TRBV29-1 to TRBJ2-1, with D perhaps matching TRBD1 (5 bases). The CDR3 length is 11 residues. The germline gives CDR1 SQVTM, CDR2 ANQGSEA. Trimming pared 4 bases from V and 5 bases from J, leaving 6 bases between. This chain's CDR3 is CSVVRDNEQFF. CDR3 nucleotide sequence: TGCAGCGTTGTCAGGGACAATGAGCAGTTCTTC.

The CDR3 DNA is TGTGCCAGCAAACCCCCGGGACTAAGAGAAAAACTGTTTTTT. This codes for CASKPPGLREKLFF. This chain joins TRBV27 and TRBJ1-4; tentatively, D is TRBD1 (5 bases). Trimming stripped 7 bases from V and 8 bases from J, with 17 bases between. Germline values: CDR1 MNHEY, CDR2 SMNVEV (reference sequence). CDR3 length: 14 amino acids.

The chain couples TRBV14 to TRBJ1-6; TRBD1 matches at 7 bases. CDR1 is SGHDN and CDR2 is FVKESK in the germline V gene. The CDR3 length is 15 residues. V was clipped by 4 bases and J by 9 bases; unmatched bases: 9. Here the CDR3 reads CASSRIQGWRSPLHF. CDR3 in DNA: TGTGCCAGCAGCCGGATACAGGGGTGGCGTTCACCCCTCCACTTT.

The rearrangement joins TRBV6-2 or TRBV6-3 to TRBJ1-6; D is unclear. From germline, CDR1 is MNHEY and CDR2 SVGEGT. The CDR3 runs 16 residues. V lost 0 bases and J lost 6, with 12 bases in between. CDR3 DNA sequence: TGTGCCAGCAGTTACTCGAATCGGGTGGGTAATTCACCCCTCCACTTT. Its translation: CASSYSNRVGNSPLHF.

This chain joins TRBV7-9 and TRBJ1-2; the match to TRBD1 covers 7 bases. Germline CDR1 reads SEHNR; CDR2 reads FQNEAQ (reference sequence). CDR3 length: 14 amino acids. V shed 5 bases and J 2 bases; nucleotides not matched to a gene: 5. This chain's CDR3 is CASSPPDRNYGYTF. The CDR3 coding sequence is TGTGCCAGCAGCCCGCCGGACAGGAACTATGGCTACACCTTC. The full variable domain, completed using reference TRBV7-9 and TRBJ1-2, is DTGVSQNPRHKITKRGQNVTFRCDPISEHNRLYWYRQTLGQGPEFLTYFQNEAQLEKSRLLSDRFSAERPKGSFSTLEIQRTEQGDSAMYLCASSPPDRNYGYTFGSGTRLTVV.

The chain employs TRBV5-6 and TRBJ2-7; 10 bases map to TRBD1. The CDR3 totals 17 residues. From germline, CDR1 is SGHDT and CDR2 YYEEEE. With 5 bases clipped from V and 2 bases from J, the junction kept 13 bases outside the gene matches. The CDR3 protein is CASRLRDRGLRTYEQYF. The CDR3, as DNA: TGTGCCAGCAGGCTCCGGGACAGGGGACTTCGGACCTACGAGCAGTACTTC.

The V and J genes are TRBV13 and TRBJ1-2; no firm D call. The CDR3 has 14 residues. Germline loops: CDR1 PRHDT, CDR2 FYEKMQ (reference sequence). The V end lost 0 bases, the J end lost 1 base, and 6 bases lay between the germline ends. This CDR3 is CASSLGAVNYGYTF. In DNA form, the CDR3 reads TGTGCCAGCAGCTTAGGGGCGGTTAACTATGGCTACACCTTC.

The rearrangement joins TRBV3-1 (or the pseudogene TRBV3-2) to TRBJ2-3, with D unclear. The V end lost 2 bases, the J end lost 0 bases, and 6 bases lay between the germline ends. The CDR3 is 14 residues long. Per germline, CDR1 LGHDT and CDR2 YNNKEL (reference sequence). This chain's CDR3 is CASSQITSTDTQYF. In DNA form, the CDR3 reads TGTGCCAGCAGCCAAATCACTAGCACAGATACGCAGTATTTT.

The rearrangement links TRBV19 to TRBJ2-2; TRBD2 matches at 7 bases. The CDR3 extends over 14 amino acids. After removal of 6 bases from V and 5 bases from J, the junction contained 6 bases not matched to a gene. CDR1 is LNHDA, CDR2 SQIVND, per germline (reference sequence). The CDR3 nucleotides are TGTGCCAGTAGGGTACTAGCGAGTACCGGGGAGCTGTTTTTT. Translating gives CASRVLASTGELFF.

This chain uses TRBV19 with TRBJ1-4; D ambiguous. Germline CDR1 LNHDA, CDR2 SQIVND (reference sequence). This CDR3 contains 13 residues. V was shortened by 7 bases and J by 10 bases, with 16 bases between the two germline ends. CDR3: CASTGQQSRKLFF. The CDR3 region has the DNA TGTGCCAGTACTGGGCAGCAGTCGCGAAAACTGTTTTTT.

V and J are TRBV5-1 and TRBJ1-1, with 8 bases that match TRBD1. The length of the CDR3 is 17 residues. Germline lookup yields CDR1 SGHRS and CDR2 YFSETQ. V lost 0 bases to trimming and J lost 0 bases; unmatched junction nucleotides: 7. This chain's CDR3 is CASSLVWTGQMNTEAFF. For the CDR3, the DNA is TGCGCCAGCAGCTTGGTTTGGACAGGGCAGATGAACACTGAAGCTTTCTTT. Together with reference TRBV5-1 and TRBJ1-1, the CDR3 gives the full variable domain: KAGVTQTPRYLIKTRGQQVTLSCSPISGHRSVSWYQQTPGQGLQFLFEYFSETQRNKGNFPGRFSGRQFSNSRSEMNVSTLELGDSALYLCASSLVWTGQMNTEAFFGQGTRLTVV.

This clone was seen a single time. The chain is built from TRBV5-1 and TRBJ1-5; TRBD1 is a possible D gene (6 bases). Trimming took off 5 bases at V and 9 bases at J, with 15 bases between the two ends. CDR3 length: 13 residues. Germline CDR1 and CDR2: SGHRS and YFSETQ. CDR3 coding DNA: TGCGCCAGCAGTGACAGGCCGGGTGGGCCCCAGCATTTT. As protein: CASSDRPGGPQHF.

The chain recombines TRBV29-1 with TRBJ1-2; D not certain. Germline CDR1 SQVTM, CDR2 ANQGSEA. This CDR3 is built from 13 residues. Trimming left V 7 bases short and J 2 bases short, with 14 bases between. The CDR3: CSADLTRNYGYTF. DNA for the CDR3: TGCAGCGCCGACCTGACGAGGAACTATGGCTACACCTTC.

The chain uses TRBV27 and TRBJ2-1, with 10 bases that match TRBD2. The CDR3 consists of 20 residues. V was clipped by 2 bases and J by 0 bases; unmatched bases: 13. Germline CDR1 reads MNHEY; CDR2 reads SMNVEV (reference sequence). DNA of the CDR3: TGTGCCAGCAGTTTAGGAGTGAGTACTAGCGGGGTGTACTCCTACAATGAGCAGTTCTTC. It encodes CASSLGVSTSGVYSYNEQFF.

This clone was recorded a few times. The chain has TRBV19 and TRBJ1-3, with D possibly TRBD1 on 6 matching bases. Germline V gives CDR1 LNHDA, CDR2 SQIVND (reference sequence). CDR3 length: 14 amino acids. Trimming removed 10 bases at V and 3 bases at J, with 16 bases between. The CDR3 nucleotides read TGTGCCACGGGCGGGGGGCGAGTTGGAAACACCATATATTTT. Its translation is CATGGGRVGNTIYF.